The entry below describes one T cell receptor (beta chain). Original data processing: The authors estimated nucleated cell counts from reference gene primer amplification. Sequencing used immunoSEQ multiplex PCR; TCRdb keeps in-frame clones, though not all of them. Clonal size and the V and J genes are those of that table, whereas D and trimming came from the DNA. The sample yields around 130,000 clones, roughly 86% seen once. This entry is derived from a study of blood T cell repertoires in COVID-19. Study in general: Some COVID-19 samples were acute and others convalescent; all came from the United States, Italy and Spain. T cells, B-cell-depleted T cells, or PBMCs provided the cDNA or gDNA that served as material.

V was pared by 4 bases and J by 12 bases, with 13 bases between. The CDR3 totals 12 residues. Germline V gene data show CDR1 as SGHAT and CDR2 as FQNNGV. The sequence derives from a human donor in a cohort sampled during active COVID-19. This chain uses TRBV11-2 with TRBJ2-1; D perhaps matches TRBD2 (5 bases). The sample was peripheral blood. Here the CDR3 DNA reads TGTGCCAGCAGCTCGCAGTCACGGGGGCAGTTCTTC. Translated, it gives CASSSQSRGQFF.